This T cell receptor beta chain was recovered during a study of blood T cell repertoires in COVID-19. Whole-study context: The United States, Italy and Spain provided the acute and convalescent COVID-19 samples. PBMCs, B-cell-depleted T cells, or T cells provided the cDNA or gDNA that made up the material.

The CDR3 is 15 amino acids. Germline CDR1 reads KGHSH; CDR2 reads LQKENI. V was trimmed by 1 base and J by 1 base, leaving 7 bases between them. This clone was seen only a few times. Source study methods: Nucleated cell counts were estimated from reference gene primer amplification. Generated by immunoSEQ multiplex PCR, the TCRdb table keeps only in-frame clones and is missing some. V and J calls and clone size follow that table, whereas D and trimming were derived from the DNA. The sample shows around 200,000 clones, more than 60% of them seen only once. The receptor was isolated from a woman in her 50s with acute or convalescent COVID-19. The specimen was peripheral blood. The chain has TRBV18 and TRBJ2-2; D gene uncertain. Here the CDR3 reads CASSPQLQNTGELFF. In DNA, the CDR3 is TGTGCCAGCTCACCACAGTTACAGAACACCGGGGAGCTGTTTTTT.